This TCR beta chain originates from a study of read filtering for tumor transcriptome and immune sequencing. On the study more broadly: The cohort had 17 to 20 men and approximately 15 women aged roughly 40 to 90, mean approximately 66 years.

Whole-study findings and limits: RNA-seq captured clonotypes less deeply and reliably than IR-seq. IR-seq and RNA-seq agreed better without single-read clonotypes.

The germline gives CDR1 DFQATT, CDR2 SNEGSKA (reference sequence). The CDR3 is 15 residues long. The germline V and J ends were trimmed by 3 bases and 3 bases, with 16 bases remaining between them. This clonotype was detected ten times or more. What it binds is not known. The library was built from about 400 ng RNA with molecular barcoded adaptors for alpha/delta and beta/gamma chains. TCRdb reprocessed the reads with MiXCR, giving one entry per CDR3 protein. In the table there are around 38,000 distinct CDR3 sequences, roughly 13% of which are singletons. This receptor was taken from a donor at least 40 years old with multiple myeloma. The V call is TRBV20-1, the J call TRBJ2-3; maybe TRBD2 (6 bases). Sequenced material: a population of CD138-negative cells sorted from bone marrow. This chain's CDR3 is CSARFPEGRTDTQYF. The CDR3, as DNA: TGCAGTGCTAGGTTCCCGGAGGGACGGACAGATACGCAGTATTTT.